This TCR beta chain is drawn from a study of cytomegalovirus exposure and HLA in healthy donors. Amplification used 60 Vbeta primers and 13 Jbeta primers. The table came from immunoSEQ multiplex PCR; TCRdb's copy has only in-frame clones and leaves some out. Here the sample spans around 140,000 clones, over 65% being singletons. In the case of this clone: As yet, its antigen is unknown.

Deletions cut 4 bases from V and 2 bases from J, with 19 bases between. The CDR3 has 17 residues. Germline CDR1 and CDR2: SGHTA and FQGTGA. Regarding the study as a whole: Among TCR beta chains of equal frequency, HLA-associated ones were more clonally expanded in a later analysis. Several of the most significant clusters were apparently associated with common viral pathogens in a later analysis.

The sequence came from a male donor in good health and CMV-seronegative. Specimen: PBMCs. This chain uses TRBV7-3 with TRBJ2-3, with a weak D call TRBD2 (5 bases). Here the CDR3 DNA reads TGTGCCAGCAGCTCTCCAGACGTACTAGAATACACAGATACGCAGTATTTT. It encodes CASSSPDVLEYTDTQYF.